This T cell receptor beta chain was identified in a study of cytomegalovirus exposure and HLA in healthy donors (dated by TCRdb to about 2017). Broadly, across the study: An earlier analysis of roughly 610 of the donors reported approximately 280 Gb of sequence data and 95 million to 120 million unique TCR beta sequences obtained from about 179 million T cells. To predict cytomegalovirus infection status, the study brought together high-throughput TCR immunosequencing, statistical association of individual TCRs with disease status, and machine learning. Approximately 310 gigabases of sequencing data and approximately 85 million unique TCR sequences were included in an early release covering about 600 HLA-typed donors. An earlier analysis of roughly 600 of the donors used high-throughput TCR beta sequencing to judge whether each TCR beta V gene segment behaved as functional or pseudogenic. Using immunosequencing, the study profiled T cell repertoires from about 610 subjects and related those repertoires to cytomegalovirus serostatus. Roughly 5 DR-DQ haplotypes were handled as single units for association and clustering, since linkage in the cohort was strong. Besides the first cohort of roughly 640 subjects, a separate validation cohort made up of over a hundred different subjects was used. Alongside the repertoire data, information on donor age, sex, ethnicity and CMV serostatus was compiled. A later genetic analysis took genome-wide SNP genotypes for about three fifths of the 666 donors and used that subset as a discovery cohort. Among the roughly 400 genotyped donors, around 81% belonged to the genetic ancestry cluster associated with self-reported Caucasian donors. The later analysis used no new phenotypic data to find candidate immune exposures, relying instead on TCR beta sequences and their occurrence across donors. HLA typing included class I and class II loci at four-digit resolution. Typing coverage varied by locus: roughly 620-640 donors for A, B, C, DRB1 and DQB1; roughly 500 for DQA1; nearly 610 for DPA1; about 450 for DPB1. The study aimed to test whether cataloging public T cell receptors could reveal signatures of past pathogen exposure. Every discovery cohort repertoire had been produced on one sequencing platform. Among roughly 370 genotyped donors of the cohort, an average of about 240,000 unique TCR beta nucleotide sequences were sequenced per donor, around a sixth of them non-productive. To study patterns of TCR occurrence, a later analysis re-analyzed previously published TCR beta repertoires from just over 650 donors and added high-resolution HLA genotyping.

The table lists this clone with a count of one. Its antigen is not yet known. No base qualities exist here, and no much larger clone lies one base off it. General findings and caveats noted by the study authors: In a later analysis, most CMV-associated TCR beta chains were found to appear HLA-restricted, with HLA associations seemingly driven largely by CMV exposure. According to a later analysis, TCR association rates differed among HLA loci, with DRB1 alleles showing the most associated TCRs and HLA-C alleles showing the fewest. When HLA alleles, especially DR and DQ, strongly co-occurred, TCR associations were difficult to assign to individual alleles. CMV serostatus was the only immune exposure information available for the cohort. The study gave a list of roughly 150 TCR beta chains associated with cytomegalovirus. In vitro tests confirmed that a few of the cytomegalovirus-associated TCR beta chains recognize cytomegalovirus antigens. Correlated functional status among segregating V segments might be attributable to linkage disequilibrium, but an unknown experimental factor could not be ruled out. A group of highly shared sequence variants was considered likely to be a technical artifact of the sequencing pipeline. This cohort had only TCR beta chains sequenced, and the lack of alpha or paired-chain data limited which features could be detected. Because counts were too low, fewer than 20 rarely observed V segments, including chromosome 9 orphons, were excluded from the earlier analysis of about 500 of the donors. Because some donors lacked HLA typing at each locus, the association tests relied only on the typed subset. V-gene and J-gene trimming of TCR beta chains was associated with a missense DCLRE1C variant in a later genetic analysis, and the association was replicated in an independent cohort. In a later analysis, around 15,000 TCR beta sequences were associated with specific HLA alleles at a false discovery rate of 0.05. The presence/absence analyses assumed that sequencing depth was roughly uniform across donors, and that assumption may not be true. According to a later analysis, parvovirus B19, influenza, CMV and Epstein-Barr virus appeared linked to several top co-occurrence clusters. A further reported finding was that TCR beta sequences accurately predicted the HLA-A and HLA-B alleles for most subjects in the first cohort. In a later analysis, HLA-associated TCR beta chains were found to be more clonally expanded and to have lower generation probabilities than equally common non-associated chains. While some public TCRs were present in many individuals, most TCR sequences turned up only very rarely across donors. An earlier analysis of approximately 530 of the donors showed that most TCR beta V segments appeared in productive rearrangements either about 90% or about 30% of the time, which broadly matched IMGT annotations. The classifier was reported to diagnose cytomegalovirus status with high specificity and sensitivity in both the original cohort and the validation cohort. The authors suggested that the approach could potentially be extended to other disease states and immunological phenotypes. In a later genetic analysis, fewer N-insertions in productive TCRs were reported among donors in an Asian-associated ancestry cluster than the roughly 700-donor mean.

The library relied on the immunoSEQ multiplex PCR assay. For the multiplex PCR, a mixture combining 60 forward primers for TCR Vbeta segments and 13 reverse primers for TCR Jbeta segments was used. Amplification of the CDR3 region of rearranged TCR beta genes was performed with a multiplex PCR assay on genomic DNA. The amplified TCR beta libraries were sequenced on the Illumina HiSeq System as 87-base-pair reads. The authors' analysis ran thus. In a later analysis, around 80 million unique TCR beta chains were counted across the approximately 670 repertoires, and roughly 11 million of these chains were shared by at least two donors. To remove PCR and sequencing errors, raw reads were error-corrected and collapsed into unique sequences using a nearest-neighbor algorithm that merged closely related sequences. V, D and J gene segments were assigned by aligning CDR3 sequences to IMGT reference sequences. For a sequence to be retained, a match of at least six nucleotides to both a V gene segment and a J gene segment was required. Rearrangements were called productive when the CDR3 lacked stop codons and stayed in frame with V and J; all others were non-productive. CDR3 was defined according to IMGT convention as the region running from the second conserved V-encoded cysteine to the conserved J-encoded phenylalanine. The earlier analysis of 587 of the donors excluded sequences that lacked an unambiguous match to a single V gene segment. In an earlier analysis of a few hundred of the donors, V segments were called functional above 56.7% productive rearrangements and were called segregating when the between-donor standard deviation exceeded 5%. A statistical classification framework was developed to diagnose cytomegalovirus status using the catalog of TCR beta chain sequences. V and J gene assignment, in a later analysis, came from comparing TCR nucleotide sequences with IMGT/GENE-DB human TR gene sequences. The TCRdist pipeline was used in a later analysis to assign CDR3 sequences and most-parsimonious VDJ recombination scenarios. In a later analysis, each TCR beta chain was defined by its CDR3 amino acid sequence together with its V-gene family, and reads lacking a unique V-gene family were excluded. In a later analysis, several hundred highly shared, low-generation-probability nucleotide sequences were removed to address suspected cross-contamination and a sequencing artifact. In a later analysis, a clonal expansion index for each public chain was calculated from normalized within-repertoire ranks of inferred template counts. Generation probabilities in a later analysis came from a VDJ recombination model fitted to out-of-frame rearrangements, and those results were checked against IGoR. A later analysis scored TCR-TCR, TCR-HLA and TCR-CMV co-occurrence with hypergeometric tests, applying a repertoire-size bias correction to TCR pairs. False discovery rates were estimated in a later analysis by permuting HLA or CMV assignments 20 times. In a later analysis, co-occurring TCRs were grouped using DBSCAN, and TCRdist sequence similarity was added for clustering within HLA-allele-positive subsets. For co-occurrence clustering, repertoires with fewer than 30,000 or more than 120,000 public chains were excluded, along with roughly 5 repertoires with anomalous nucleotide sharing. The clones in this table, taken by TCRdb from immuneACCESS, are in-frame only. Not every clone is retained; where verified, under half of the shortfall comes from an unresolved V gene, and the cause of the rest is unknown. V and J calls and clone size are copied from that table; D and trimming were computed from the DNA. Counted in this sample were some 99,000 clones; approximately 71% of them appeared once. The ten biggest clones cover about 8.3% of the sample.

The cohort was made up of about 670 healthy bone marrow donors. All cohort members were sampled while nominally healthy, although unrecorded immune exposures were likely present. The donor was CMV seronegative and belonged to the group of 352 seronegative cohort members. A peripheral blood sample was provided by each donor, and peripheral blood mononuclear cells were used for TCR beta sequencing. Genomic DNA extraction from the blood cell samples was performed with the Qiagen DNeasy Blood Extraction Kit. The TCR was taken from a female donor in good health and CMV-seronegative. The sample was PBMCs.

The CDR3 reads CASSELSLAGNEQFF. Here is the DNA: TGCGCCAGCAGTGAGTTGAGCCTAGCGGGCAATGAGCAGTTCTTC. The chain joins TRBV10-1 to TRBJ2-1; 8 of the junction bases match TRBD2. The germline V gene (reference sequence) specifies WNHNN as CDR1 and SYGVQD as CDR2. Trimming removed 1 base from V and 6 bases from J; the gene matches leave 5 bases unexplained. The CDR3 holds 15 amino acids from the cysteine to the phenylalanine. Just CDR3 DNA is preserved here, 45 bases in frame from base 1.